This entry features one T cell receptor beta chain sequence. Its specificity is not known. V lost 3 bases to trimming and J lost 8 bases; unmatched junction nucleotides: 11. This CDR3 has 16 residues. Germline assignment: CDR1 SGHRS and CDR2 YFSETQ. This record belongs to a study of T cell responses to AZD1222 COVID-19 vaccine. Study-wide points: Just a handful of people given AZD1222 tested seropositive at baseline. Among vaccine-associated CD4 TCRs, coverage spanned spike, with dominance at 160-218 and 743-854. Among the donors, most were white British and more were female, and clonal diversity was possibly underestimated.

Data came from immunoSEQ multiplex PCR; TCRdb stores just in-frame clones and leaves some out. The sample contains roughly 150,000 clones, about 85% of which appear only once. This clonotype originated in an adult who had recovered from COVID-19. V is TRBV5-1 and J is TRBJ2-1, with 10 bases lining up with TRBD2. Specimen: peripheral blood, collected after recovery from COVID-19. Here the CDR3 DNA reads TGCGCCAGCAGCTGGCAGCGGGGGGGCGTCGTGGATGAGCAGTTCTTC. Its translation is CASSWQRGGVVDEQFF. Filled out from reference TRBV5-1 and TRBJ2-1, the complete variable domain reads KAGVTQTPRYLIKTRGQQVTLSCSPISGHRSVSWYQQTPGQGLQFLFEYFSETQRNKGNFPGRFSGRQFSNSRSEMNVSTLELGDSALYLCASSWQRGGVVDEQFFGPGTRLTVL.